Below, one T cell receptor (beta chain) is given with its context. The data originate from a study of blood T cell repertoires in COVID-19. Study-wide background: Samples representing acute and convalescent COVID-19 were sourced from the United States, Italy and Spain.

Original data processing: Using reference gene primer amplification, nucleated cell counts were estimated. The table came from immunoSEQ multiplex PCR; TCRdb's copy has only in-frame clones and leaves some out. V, J and clone size are taken as reported in that table, and D and trimming were inferred from the DNA itself. This table holds 200,000 to 300,000 clones, around 89% found once. The CDR3 runs 17 residues. Germline lookup yields CDR1 SGHVS and CDR2 FQNEAQ. Deletions cut 2 bases from V and 5 bases from J, with 19 bases between. The receptor's source is a woman in her 30s who had recovered from COVID-19. The specimen was PBMCs or T cells enriched from blood (not recorded which). The chain recombines TRBV7-8 with TRBJ1-5; D is ambiguous. CDR3 in amino acids: CASSLFSTRVLHQPQHF. DNA for the CDR3: TGTGCCAGCAGCTTATTCTCAACTCGCGTCCTTCATCAGCCCCAGCATTTT.